These 26 T cell receptor beta chains share one sample of origin, sequenced in a study of blood T cell repertoires in COVID-19. The protocol was immunoSEQ multiplex PCR, while the TCRdb copy is restricted to in-frame clones and leaves out a portion. The table records about 300,000 clones, approximately 91% of them present only once. The sample taken for sequencing was PBMCs or T cells enriched from blood (not recorded which). The receptors were sampled from a man aged 60-69 years who had recovered from COVID-19.

The chain couples TRBV14 to TRBJ2-3, with 7 bases matching TRBD1. Germline values: CDR1 SGHDN, CDR2 FVKESK. CDR3 length equals 17 residues. The J segment lost 2 bases and the V segment lost 5 bases, leaving 13 bases of the junction unmatched. The CDR3 region is CASSEGPGQTTTDTQYF. The DNA of the CDR3 is TGTGCCAGCAGCGAAGGTCCGGGACAGACCACCACAGATACGCAGTATTTT.

The chain employs TRBV3-1 (or the pseudogene TRBV3-2) and TRBJ2-3; 7 bases are shared with TRBD1. V was clipped by 3 bases and J by 1 base; unmatched bases: 7. The CDR3 spans 16 residues. Germline V gene sequence: CDR1 LGHDT, CDR2 YNNKEL (reference sequence). The CDR3 sequence is CASSQDRPPRTDTQYF. The CDR3 region has the DNA TGTGCCAGCAGCCAGGACAGGCCGCCTCGCACAGATACGCAGTATTTT.

This clone was picked up a small number of times. The rearrangement links TRBV7-9 to TRBJ1-2; D gene uncertain. V was pared by 3 bases and J by 8 bases, with 10 bases between. This CDR3 has 12 amino acids. The germline CDR1 and CDR2 sequences are SEHNR and FQNEAQ (reference sequence). CDR3 nucleotides: TGTGCCAGCAGCTTGGAGTGGTGGGGCTACACCTTC. It translates to CASSLEWWGYTF.

This clone appeared a single time. The chain is built from TRBV6-5 and TRBJ1-1; no clear D. The V gene lost 4 bases and the J gene lost 7 bases, with 13 bases spanning the gap. The CDR3 is made up of 13 amino acids. CDR1 is MNHEY, CDR2 SVGAGI, per germline. For the CDR3, the DNA is TGTGCCAGCAGTTGGGGAGGCGAGGGTGAAGCTTTCTTT. Translating it yields CASSWGGEGEAFF.

The chain uses TRBV5-5 and TRBJ1-5; D is perhaps TRBD1 (5 bases). V was cut by 1 base and J by 5 bases, with 13 bases left in between. Germline CDR1 is SGHKS and CDR2 is YYEKEE (reference sequence). This CDR3 is 15 amino acids long. Written as DNA, the CDR3 is TGTGCCAGCAGCTTGTATGAACAGGTCTATCAGCCCCAGCATTTT. Its protein product is CASSLYEQVYQPQHF.

The genes are TRBV3-1 (or the pseudogene TRBV3-2) and TRBJ1-1, with D tentatively TRBD1 (5 bases). V lost 0 bases and J lost 5, with 13 bases in between. In germline, CDR1 is LGHDT, CDR2 YNNKEL (reference sequence). The CDR3 covers 15 residues. CDR3 amino acids: CASSQEGGAMTEAFF. The CDR3 DNA sequence: TGTGCCAGCAGCCAAGAGGGAGGGGCGATGACTGAAGCTTTCTTT.

The chain employs TRBV19 and TRBJ2-7; 7 bases fit TRBD2. Trimming took 6 bases from V and 3 from J; bases not matched to a gene: 11. The V gene's germline CDR1 is LNHDA and CDR2 SQIVND (reference sequence). CDR3 length: 15 amino acids. CDR3 bases: TGTGCCAGTAGCCTACAGGAAGCGGGGCGCTACGAGCAGTACTTC. It is translated as CASSLQEAGRYEQYF.

The chain combines TRBV10-2 with TRBJ2-5, with 8 positions matching TRBD1. The CDR3 runs to 14 residues. With V trimmed by 6 bases and J by 1 base, 4 bases remained unmatched. Germline CDR1 is WSHSY and CDR2 is SAAADI. CDR3 region: CASSRDRIQETQYF. CDR3 nucleotide sequence: TGCGCCAGCAGCCGGGACAGGATCCAAGAGACCCAGTACTTC.

In the case of this clone: One end of the junction does not line up with germline, which may come from a read error. J is TRBJ2-7 and V is TRBV2; 7 nucleotides match TRBD2. The V gene's germline CDR1 is SNHLY and CDR2 FYNNEI. CDR3 length equals 17 residues. CDR3 in amino acids: CASSDQIGGGSSNEQYF. CDR3 DNA sequence: TGTGCCAGCAGCGATCAAATCGGAGGCGGGAGCTCCAACGAGCAGTACTTC.

This chain joins TRBV19 and TRBJ2-7; 8 bases fit TRBD2. Germline CDR1 LNHDA, CDR2 SQIVND (reference sequence). This CDR3 is built from 15 residues. Trimming took 5 bases from V and 2 from J; bases not matched to a gene: 8. The CDR3 region has the DNA TGTGCCAGTAGTTCTACTAGCGGAGGGGCCTACGAGCAGTACTTC. It codes for CASSSTSGGAYEQYF.

CDR3 sequence (DNA): TGTGCCAGCAGCTTGCTAGCGGGAGCGGTAGATACGCAGTATTTT. This codes for CASSLLAGAVDTQYF. The rearrangement uses TRBV7-3 and TRBJ2-3, with TRBD2 matching 10 bases. J was trimmed by 5 bases and V by 3 bases; bases with no gene match: 5. Germline V gives CDR1 SGHTA, CDR2 FQGTGA. CDR3 length equals 15 residues.

This chain joins TRBV5-1 and TRBJ2-3; no clear D. Germline CDR1 is SGHRS and CDR2 is YFSETQ. The CDR3 has 16 residues. V shed 0 bases and J shed 2 bases, with 13 bases lying between them. CDR3 nucleotides: TGCGCCAGCAGCTTGGTGGGCAACCTTAACACAGATACGCAGTATTTT. It codes for CASSLVGNLNTDTQYF.

This clone was seen a few times. This chain links TRBV28 with TRBJ1-1; 10 bases line up with TRBD1. With 10 bases clipped from V and 2 bases from J, the junction kept 10 bases outside the gene matches. This CDR3 contains 15 residues. Germline V gives CDR1 MDHEN, CDR2 SYDVKM. The CDR3 region has the DNA TGTGCCACCTTTCTTGGGGACAGGGGAAACACTGAAGCTTTCTTT. It codes for CATFLGDRGNTEAFF. The variable domain in full, completed from reference TRBV28 and TRBJ1-1, reads DVKVTQSSRYLVKRTGEKVFLECVQDMDHENMFWYRQDPGLGLRLIYFSYDVKMKEKGDIPEGYSVSREKKERFSLILESASTNQTSMYLCATFLGDRGNTEAFFGQGTRLTVV.

This chain joins TRBV7-9 and TRBJ2-5, with D possibly TRBD1 on 6 matching bases. The CDR3 has 13 amino acids. The germline V and J ends were trimmed by 1 base and 5 bases, with 8 bases remaining between them. CDR1 is SEHNR, CDR2 FQNEAQ, per germline (reference sequence). CDR3: CASSLDRAETQYF. CDR3 bases: TGTGCCAGCAGCTTAGACAGGGCGGAGACCCAGTACTTC.

The chain is built from TRBV18 and TRBJ2-7, with D tentatively TRBD1 (6 bases). The CDR3 spans 17 residues. V lost 5 bases, J lost 1 base, and 21 bases lay in between. Germline loops: CDR1 KGHSH, CDR2 LQKENI. The CDR3 region has the DNA TGTGCCAGCTCAGGACTCGCAGACAGGACTCTATCCTACGAGCAGTACTTC. Translating gives CASSGLADRTLSYEQYF.

The chain joins TRBV28 to TRBJ1-4; D remains unclear. In germline, CDR1 is MDHEN, CDR2 SYDVKM. CDR3 length equals 12 residues. The ends were cut back, 5 bases at V and 7 bases at J, with 8 bases in the middle. The CDR3 DNA sequence: TGTGCCAGCAGTGTAGTGAGTGAAAAACTGTTTTTT. This sequence encodes CASSVVSEKLFF.

V is TRBV13 and J is TRBJ1-2; 8 bases are shared with TRBD1. Germline-derived CDR1 and CDR2 are PRHDT and FYEKMQ (reference sequence). V was clipped by 5 bases and J by 6 bases; unmatched bases: 8. The CDR3 is 14 residues long. The chain's CDR3 is CASSTWTGWNGYTF. CDR3 bases: TGTGCCAGCAGCACCTGGACAGGGTGGAATGGCTACACCTTC. Variable domain in full (rest from reference TRBV13 and TRBJ1-2): AAGVIQSPRHLIKEKRETATLKCYPIPRHDTVYWYQQGPGQDPQFLISFYEKMQSDKGSIPDRFSAQQFSDYHSELNMSSLELGDSALYFCASSTWTGWNGYTFGSGTRLTVV.

This chain connects TRBV23-1 to TRBJ2-7; D might be TRBD2 (5 bases). TRBV23-1 is reported as an ORF; its role is uncertain. The CDR3 consists of 16 residues. V shed 1 base and J shed 1 base, with 14 bases lying between them. CDR3 region: CASSQLRVRGSYEQYF. In nucleotides, the CDR3 is TGCGCCAGCAGTCAATTGAGGGTTCGGGGATCCTACGAGCAGTACTTC.

The chain combines TRBV28 with TRBJ1-4; D remains unclear. This CDR3 contains 15 residues. Germline assignment: CDR1 MDHEN and CDR2 SYDVKM. With 5 bases removed from V and 4 bases from J, the gap between germline ends came to 14 bases. The CDR3 region has the DNA TGTGCCAGCAGTCGCCCCGGGCGGGATAATGAAAAACTGTTTTTT. It codes for CASSRPGRDNEKLFF.

V usage is TRBV5-8 and J usage is TRBJ2-3, with D maybe TRBD1 (6 bases). CDR3 size: 16 residues. Germline V gene sequence: CDR1 SGHTS, CDR2 YDEGEE. V dropped 1 base and J dropped 3 bases, with 15 bases sitting between them. CDR3 in amino acids: CASSLYLTGKTDTQYF. The CDR3 DNA is TGTGCCAGCAGCTTGTATCTAACAGGGAAAACAGATACGCAGTATTTT.

This clone was picked up one time. In DNA, the CDR3 is TGTGCCAGCAGCTTAACGGGTCGGCTGGGCACCGGGGAGCTGTTTTTT. It specifies CASSLTGRLGTGELFF. The V gene is TRBV11-2, the J gene TRBJ2-2; no clear D. The germline gives CDR1 SGHAT, CDR2 FQNNGV. The CDR3 covers 16 residues. Trimming removed 2 bases from V and 4 bases from J, with 14 bases in between.

This clone was seen only once. The rearrangement uses TRBV5-4 and TRBJ1-6, with 9 nucleotides matching TRBD1. This CDR3 has 14 amino acids. Trimming cost V 5 bases and J 10 bases; bases outside gene matches: 7. Germline V gene lookup returns CDR1 SGHNT and CDR2 YYREEE (reference sequence). DNA for the CDR3: TGTGCCAGCAGTCTCCGGGACAGGGAATCACCCCTCCACTTT. Protein sequence: CASSLRDRESPLHF.

The chain links TRBV6-2 or TRBV6-3 to TRBJ2-7; D may be TRBD2 (5 bases). Trimming took 5 bases from V and 1 from J, leaving 18 bases between them. Germline V gene lookup returns CDR1 MNHEY and CDR2 SVGEGT. CDR3 length: 16 amino acids. As DNA, the CDR3 is TGTGCCAGCAGTCCCGGAGGAAGGGCGGGTTCCTACGAGCAGTACTTC. Its translation: CASSPGGRAGSYEQYF.

The rearrangement joins TRBV19 to TRBJ1-1; D perhaps matches TRBD1 (6 bases). The germline V and J ends were trimmed by 1 base and 8 bases, with 14 bases remaining between them. The CDR3 has 14 residues. From germline, CDR1 is LNHDA and CDR2 SQIVND (reference sequence). The CDR3 DNA reads TGTGCCAGTAGTATAGTAACAGGGAAGGGGGAAGCTTTCTTT. This encodes CASSIVTGKGEAFF. Complete variable domain (other parts from reference TRBV19 and TRBJ1-1): DGGITQSPKYLFRKEGQNVTLSCEQNLNHDAMYWYRQDPGQGLRLIYYSQIVNDFQKGDIAEGYSVSREKKESFPLTVTSAQKNPTAFYLCASSIVTGKGEAFFGQGTRLTVV.

Here the CDR3 DNA reads TGTGCCAGCAGCCCAAGGGCCCCTACCGAGGGAGGCTCCTACAATGAGCAGTTCTTC. This codes for CASSPRAPTEGGSYNEQFF. The chain combines TRBV7-3 with TRBJ2-1, with D maybe TRBD2 (6 bases). Germline CDR1 SGHTA, CDR2 FQGTGA. The CDR3 consists of 19 residues. The V gene lost 5 bases and the J gene lost 0 bases, with 23 bases spanning the gap. The full variable domain, its missing parts supplied by reference TRBV7-3 and TRBJ2-1, is GAGVSQTPSNKVTEKGKYVELRCDPISGHTALYWYRQSLGQGPEFLIYFQGTGAADDSGLPNDRFFAVRPEGSVSTLKIQRTERGDSAVYLCASSPRAPTEGGSYNEQFFGPGTRLTVL.

The chain is built from TRBV3-1 (or the pseudogene TRBV3-2) and TRBJ2-7, with 7 bases lining up with TRBD2. V shed 1 base, J shed 2 bases, and the junction held 5 bases outside the gene matches. Germline CDR1 reads LGHDT; CDR2 reads YNNKEL (reference sequence). The CDR3 length is 15 residues. The DNA of the CDR3 is TGTGCCAGCAGCCAAGTGGGGACTATTCCCTACGAGCAGTACTTC. Residues: CASSQVGTIPYEQYF.